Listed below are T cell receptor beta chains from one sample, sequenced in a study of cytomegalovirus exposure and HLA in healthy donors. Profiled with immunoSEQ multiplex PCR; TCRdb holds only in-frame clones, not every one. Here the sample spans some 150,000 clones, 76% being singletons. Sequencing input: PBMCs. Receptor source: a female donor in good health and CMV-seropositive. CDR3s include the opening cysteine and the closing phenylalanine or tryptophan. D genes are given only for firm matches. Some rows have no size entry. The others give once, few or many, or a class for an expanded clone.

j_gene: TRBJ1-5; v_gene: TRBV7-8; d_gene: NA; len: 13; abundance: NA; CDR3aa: CASSLGGESPQHF; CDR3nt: TGTGCCAGCAGCTTAGGGGGGGAATCGCCCCAGCATTTT
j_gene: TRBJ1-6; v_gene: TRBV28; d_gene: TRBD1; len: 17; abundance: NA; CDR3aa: CASRGTGSSSWNSPLHF; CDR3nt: TGTGCCAGCCGGGGGACAGGGAGTAGTAGTTGGAATTCACCCCTCCACTTT
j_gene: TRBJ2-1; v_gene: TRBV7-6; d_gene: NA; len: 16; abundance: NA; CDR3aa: CASSLAPGLAYNEQFF; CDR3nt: TGTGCCAGCAGCTTAGCCCCGGGGTTGGCCTACAATGAGCAGTTCTTC
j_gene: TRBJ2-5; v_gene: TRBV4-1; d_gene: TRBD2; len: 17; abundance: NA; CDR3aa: CASSQDRASGRKETQYF; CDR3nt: TGCGCCAGCAGCCAAGATCGAGCTAGCGGGAGAAAAGAGACCCAGTACTTC
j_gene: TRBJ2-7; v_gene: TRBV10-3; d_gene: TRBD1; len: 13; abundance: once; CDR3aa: CAIGDRGQWEQYF; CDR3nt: TGTGCCATCGGGGACAGGGGGCAGTGGGAGCAGTACTTC
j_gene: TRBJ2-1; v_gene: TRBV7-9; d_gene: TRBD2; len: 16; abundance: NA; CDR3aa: CASSLSWTSGNNEQFF; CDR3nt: TGTGCCAGCAGCTTATCGTGGACTAGCGGGAACAATGAGCAGTTCTTC
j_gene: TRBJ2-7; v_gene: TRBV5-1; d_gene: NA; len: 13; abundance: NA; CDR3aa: CASSPDRSGEQYF; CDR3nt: TGCGCCAGCAGCCCCGACAGGTCGGGCGAGCAGTACTTC
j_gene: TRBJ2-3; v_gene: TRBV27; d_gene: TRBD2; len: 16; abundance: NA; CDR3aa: CASSQYLAGSTDTQYF; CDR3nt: TGTGCCAGCAGTCAATACCTAGCGGGGAGCACAGATACGCAGTATTTT
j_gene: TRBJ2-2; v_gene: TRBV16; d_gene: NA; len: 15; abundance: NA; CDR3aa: CASSPALQSTGELFF; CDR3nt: TGTGCCAGCAGCCCGGCTCTACAGTCTACCGGGGAGCTGTTTTTT
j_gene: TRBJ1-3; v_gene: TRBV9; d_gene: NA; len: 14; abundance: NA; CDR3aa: CASSARTNGNTIYF; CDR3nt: TGTGCCAGCAGCGCAAGGACAAATGGAAACACCATATATTTT
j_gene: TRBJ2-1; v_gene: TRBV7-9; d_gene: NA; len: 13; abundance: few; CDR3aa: CASSPSGGSEQFF; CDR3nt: TGTGCCAGCAGCCCCTCGGGGGGCAGTGAGCAGTTCTTC
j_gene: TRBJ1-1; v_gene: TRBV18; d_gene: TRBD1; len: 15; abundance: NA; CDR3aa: CASSRMTGEATEAFF; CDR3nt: TGTGCCAGCTCACGTATGACAGGGGAGGCCACTGAAGCTTTCTTT
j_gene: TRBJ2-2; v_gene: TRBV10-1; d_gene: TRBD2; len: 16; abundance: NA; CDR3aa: CASSESTSGLTGELFF; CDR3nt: TGCGCCAGCAGTGAGTCGACTAGCGGTCTCACCGGGGAGCTGTTTTTT
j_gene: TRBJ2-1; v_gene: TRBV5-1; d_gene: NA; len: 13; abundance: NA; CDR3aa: CASSRQERDEQFF; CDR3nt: TGCGCCAGCAGCCGCCAGGAGAGGGATGAGCAGTTCTTC
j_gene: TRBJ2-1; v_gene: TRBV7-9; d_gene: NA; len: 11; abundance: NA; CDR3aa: CASSRVDKQFF; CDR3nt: TGTGCCAGCAGCCGAGTTGATAAGCAGTTCTTC
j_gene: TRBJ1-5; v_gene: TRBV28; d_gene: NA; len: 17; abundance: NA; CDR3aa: CASSPLTGNYYNQPQHF; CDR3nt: TGTGCCAGCAGTCCACTCACAGGGAACTATTACAATCAGCCCCAGCATTTT
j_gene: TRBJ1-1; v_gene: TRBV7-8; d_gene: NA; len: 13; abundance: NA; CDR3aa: CASRDGGGGRAFF; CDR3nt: TGTGCCAGCAGAGACGGTGGGGGGGGGAGAGCTTTCTTT
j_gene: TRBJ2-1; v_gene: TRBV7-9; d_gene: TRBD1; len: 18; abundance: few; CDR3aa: CASSPDRDRVNPYNEQFF; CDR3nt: TGTGCCAGCAGCCCGGACCGGGACAGAGTAAACCCCTACAATGAGCAGTTCTTC
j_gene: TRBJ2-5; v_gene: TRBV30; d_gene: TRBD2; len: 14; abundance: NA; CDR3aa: CAWRSAGVGETQYF; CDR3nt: TGTGCCTGGAGATCGGCGGGAGTGGGTGAGACCCAGTACTTC
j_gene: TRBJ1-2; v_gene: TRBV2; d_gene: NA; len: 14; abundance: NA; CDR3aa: CASSGAGNNYGYTF; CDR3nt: TGTGCCAGCAGTGGAGCCGGGAATAACTATGGCTACACCTTC
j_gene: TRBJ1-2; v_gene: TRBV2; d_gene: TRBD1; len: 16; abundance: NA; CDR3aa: CASSELPGQGIGGYTF; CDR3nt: TGTGCCAGCAGTGAACTTCCGGGACAGGGAATCGGAGGCTACACCTTC
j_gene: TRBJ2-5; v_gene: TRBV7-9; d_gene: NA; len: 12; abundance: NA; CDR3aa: CSSSQNGGPQYF; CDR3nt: TGTTCCAGCAGCCAGAACGGGGGGCCCCAGTACTTC
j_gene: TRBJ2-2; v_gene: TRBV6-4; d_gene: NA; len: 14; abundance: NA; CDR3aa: CASSDWSGTGELFF; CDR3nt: TGTGCCAGCAGTGACTGGTCGGGCACCGGGGAGCTGTTTTTT
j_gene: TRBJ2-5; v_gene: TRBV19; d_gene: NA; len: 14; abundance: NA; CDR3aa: CASSMARGGETQYF; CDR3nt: TGTGCCAGTAGTATGGCCAGGGGTGGAGAGACCCAGTACTTC
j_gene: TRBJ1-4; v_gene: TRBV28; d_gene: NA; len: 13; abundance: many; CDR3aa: CASTGGTNEKLFF; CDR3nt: TGTGCCAGCACCGGGGGAACTAATGAAAAACTGTTTTTT
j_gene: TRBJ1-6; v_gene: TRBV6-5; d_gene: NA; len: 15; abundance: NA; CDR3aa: CASSRSSSYNSPLHF; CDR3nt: TGTGCCAGCAGCCGTTCTAGCTCCTATAATTCACCCCTCCACTTT
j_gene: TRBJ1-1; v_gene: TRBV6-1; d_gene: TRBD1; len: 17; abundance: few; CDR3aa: CASSEPGQGAGRSEAFF; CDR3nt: TGTGCCAGCAGTGAACCGGGACAGGGGGCGGGGAGGTCTGAAGCTTTCTTT
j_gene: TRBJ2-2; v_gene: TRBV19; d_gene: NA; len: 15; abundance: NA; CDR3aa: CASSFITGIHGELFF; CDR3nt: TGTGCCAGTAGTTTCATCACAGGGATCCACGGGGAGCTGTTTTTT
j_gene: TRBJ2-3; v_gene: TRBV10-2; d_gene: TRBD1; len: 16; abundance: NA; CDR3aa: CASSWDRGLSTDTQYF; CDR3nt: TGCGCCAGCAGTTGGGACAGGGGGCTGAGCACAGATACGCAGTATTTT